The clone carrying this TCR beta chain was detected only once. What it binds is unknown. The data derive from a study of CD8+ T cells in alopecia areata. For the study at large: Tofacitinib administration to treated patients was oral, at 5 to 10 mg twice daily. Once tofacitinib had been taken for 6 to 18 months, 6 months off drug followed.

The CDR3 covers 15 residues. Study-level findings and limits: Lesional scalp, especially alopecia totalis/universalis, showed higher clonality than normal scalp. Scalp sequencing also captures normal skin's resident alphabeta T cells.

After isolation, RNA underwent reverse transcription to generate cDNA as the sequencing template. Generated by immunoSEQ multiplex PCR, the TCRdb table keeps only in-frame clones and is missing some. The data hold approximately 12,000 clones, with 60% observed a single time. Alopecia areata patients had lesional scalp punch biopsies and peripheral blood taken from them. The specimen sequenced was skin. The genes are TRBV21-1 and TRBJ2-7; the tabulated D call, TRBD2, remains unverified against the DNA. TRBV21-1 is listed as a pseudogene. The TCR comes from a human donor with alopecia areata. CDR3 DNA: TGTGCCAGCAGCAAAGTCCCTAGCGGGAGTTACGAGCAGTACTTC. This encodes CASSKVPSGSYEQYF.